Sequencing of this T cell receptor beta chain was carried out in a study of T cell repertoires in cytomegalovirus infection. TCRdb fed the reads into MiXCR, producing one record per CDR3 protein. The sample carries about 140,000 distinct CDR3 sequences, approximately 5.9% recorded once. Regarding the study as a whole: Using cumulative public TCR beta family frequency, the authors identified those who carried CMV together with the relevant HLA.

This clonotype has ten or more counts. Its antigen is unidentified. The CDR3 extends over 16 amino acids. Germline V gene sequence: CDR1 SGHTA, CDR2 FQGNSA. V was clipped by 4 bases and J by 5 bases; unmatched bases: 10. V usage is TRBV7-2 and J usage is TRBJ2-3, with 9 bases that match TRBD2. The sample comprised PBMCs. This receptor was identified in a human donor in good health (CMV status not recorded). Some clones in this sample may be carry-over from other donors' samples. CDR3 nucleotide sequence: TGTGCCAGCAGCTCCCCATCCCTAGCGGGGCTAGATACGCAGTATTTT. This sequence encodes CASSSPSLAGLDTQYF. The whole variable domain, remainder taken from reference TRBV7-2 and TRBJ2-3, is GAGVSQSPSNKVTEKGKDVELRCDPISGHTALYWYRQSLGQGLEFLIYFQGNSAPDKSGLPSDRFSAERTGGSVSTLTIQRTQQEDSAVYLCASSSPSLAGLDTQYFGPGTRLTVL.